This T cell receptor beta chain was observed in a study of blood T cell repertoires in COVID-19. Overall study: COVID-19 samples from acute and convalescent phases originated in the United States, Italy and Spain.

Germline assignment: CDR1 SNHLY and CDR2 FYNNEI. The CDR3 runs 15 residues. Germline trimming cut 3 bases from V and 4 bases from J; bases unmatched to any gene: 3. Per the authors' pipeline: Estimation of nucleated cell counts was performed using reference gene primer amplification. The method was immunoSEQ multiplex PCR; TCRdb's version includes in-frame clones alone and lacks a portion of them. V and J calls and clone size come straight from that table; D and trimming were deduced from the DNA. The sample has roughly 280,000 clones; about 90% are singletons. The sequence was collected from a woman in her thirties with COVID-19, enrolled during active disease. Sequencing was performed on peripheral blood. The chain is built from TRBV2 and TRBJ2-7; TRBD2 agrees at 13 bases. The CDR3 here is CASSDRTSGSYEQYF. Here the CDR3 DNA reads TGTGCCAGCAGTGACCGGACTAGCGGGAGTTACGAGCAGTACTTC.